These 18 T cell receptor beta chains were sequenced from one sample in a study of T cell responses to AZD1222 COVID-19 vaccine (dated by TCRdb to the early 2020s). The time point label corresponds to: about 28 days (+/-7) after the second vaccine dose. The receptor library was made with the immunoSEQ multiplex PCR assay. TCRdb holds this immuneACCESS table with in-frame rearrangements only. Some clones are missing; in checked studies, unresolved V genes explain under half, and the rest has no known cause. Across this sample there are about 63,000 clones, with 83% seen only once. About 6% of the sample is held by the ten biggest clonotypes. Sample: peripheral blood, taken 28 days after the second AZD1222 dose. These TCRs come from an adult who received the AZD1222 COVID-19 vaccine.

V gene TRBV7-8 combines with J gene TRBJ1-1; D call uncertain. The germline V gene has CDR1 SGHVS and CDR2 FQNEAQ. This CDR3 has 15 amino acids. V was cut by 5 bases and J by 6 bases, with 19 bases left in between. CDR3 in amino acids: CASSPWQDSRAEAFF. The CDR3 DNA reads as TGTGCCAGCAGCCCCTGGCAGGACTCAAGAGCTGAAGCTTTCTTT.

The V and J genes are TRBV6-6 and TRBJ2-7, with 7 bases lining up with TRBD1. Germline V gene lookup returns CDR1 MNHNY and CDR2 SVGAGI (reference sequence). The junction had 6 bases not matched to a gene; V was cut back by 3 bases and J by 7 bases. The CDR3 runs to 13 residues. CDR3 bases: TGTGCCAGCAGTTATCCGACAGGGTGGGAGCAGTACTTC. As protein: CASSYPTGWEQYF.

The chain links TRBV25-1 to TRBJ1-2; D perhaps matches TRBD1 (5 bases). This CDR3 is 14 amino acids long. V was clipped by 1 base and J by 4 bases, with 10 bases between them. Germline V gene sequence: CDR1 MGHDK, CDR2 SYGVNS. CDR3 loop: CASSEWGEGYGYTF. For the CDR3, the DNA is TGTGCCAGCAGTGAATGGGGGGAGGGCTATGGCTACACCTTC.

This chain uses TRBV18 with TRBJ1-5; D gene ambiguous. The V gene lost 0 bases and the J gene lost 5 bases, with 8 bases spanning the gap. Germline V CDR1 and CDR2: KGHSH, LQKENI. The CDR3 runs to 14 residues. The CDR3: CASSPPGNYQPQHF. CDR3 bases: TGTGCCAGCTCACCACCGGGCAACTATCAGCCCCAGCATTTT.

The CDR3, as DNA: TGTGCCAGCAGCTTAGCGCTTGGGGGCTACGAGCAGTACTTC. Its protein is CASSLALGGYEQYF. V is TRBV7-2 and J is TRBJ2-7; D might be TRBD1 or TRBD2, each matching 5 bases. This CDR3 comprises 14 residues. Trimming took 0 bases from V and 3 from J, leaving 9 bases between them. Germline V gene lookup returns CDR1 SGHTA and CDR2 FQGNSA.

The chain carries TRBV3-1 (or the pseudogene TRBV3-2) and TRBJ1-1; possibly TRBD1 for D (5 bases). Germline values: CDR1 LGHDT, CDR2 YNNKEL (reference sequence). The CDR3 is 15 amino acids. Between the trimmed V and J ends, which lost 4 bases and 5 bases, there was a span of 17 bases. CDR3 protein: CASSLDSQHPTEAFF. As DNA, the CDR3 is TGTGCCAGCAGCCTTGACAGCCAACATCCGACTGAAGCTTTCTTT.

The chain has TRBV7-2 and TRBJ2-1; TRBD2 aligns across 10 bases. CDR1 SGHTA and CDR2 FQGNSA come from the germline V gene. The CDR3 contains 13 residues. Trimming removed 1 base from V and 12 bases from J; junction bases left unmatched: 3. CDR3 in amino acids: CASSLERGGRQFF. CDR3 DNA sequence: TGTGCCAGCAGCTTAGAGCGGGGGGGCCGGCAGTTCTTC.

The V call is TRBV2, the J call TRBJ2-5; 13 bases fit TRBD2. This CDR3 contains 16 residues. CDR1 is SNHLY, CDR2 FYNNEI, per germline. J gave up 5 bases and V 4 bases, and 7 bases lay outside the gene matches. The CDR3 loop is CASSVWTSGGVETQYF. CDR3 nucleotide sequence: TGTGCCAGCAGTGTCTGGACTAGCGGGGGAGTGGAGACCCAGTACTTC. Supplemented by reference TRBV2 and TRBJ2-5, the full variable domain reads EPEVTQTPSHQVTQMGQEVILRCVPISNHLYFYWYRQILGQKVEFLVSFYNNEISEKSEIFDDQFSVERPDGSNFTLKIRSTKLEDSAMYFCASSVWTSGGVETQYFGPGTRLLVL.

The gene calls are TRBV19 and TRBJ1-5; a possible D gene is TRBD1 (6 bases). Germline V CDR1 and CDR2: LNHDA, SQIVND (reference sequence). This CDR3 spans 16 amino acids. Trimming shortened V by 3 bases and J by 4 bases, and 16 bases separated the two germline ends. As DNA, the CDR3 is TGTGCCAGTAGTATCAGGGGTTCCTTCGTAAATCAGCCCCAGCATTTT. Amino acid sequence: CASSIRGSFVNQPQHF.

V gene TRBV7-9 combines with J gene TRBJ2-7; D possibly corresponds to TRBD1 (5 bases). The V end was cut by 5 bases, the J end by 0 bases, with 11 bases between. The CDR3 loop spans 14 amino acids. Germline values: CDR1 SEHNR, CDR2 FQNEAQ (reference sequence). CDR3 residues: CASSLTGISYEQYF. The CDR3 DNA reads TGTGCCAGCAGCCTAACAGGAATCTCCTACGAGCAGTACTTC.

This chain uses TRBV6-5 with TRBJ2-7, with no clear D. Between the trimmed V and J ends, which lost 3 bases and 1 base, there was a span of 13 bases. CDR3 length: 15 residues. The germline CDR1 and CDR2 sequences are MNHEY and SVGAGI. The CDR3 nucleotides are TGTGCCAGCAGTTATGGAGCTCCTTCATCCTACGAGCAGTACTTC. Its protein is CASSYGAPSSYEQYF.

CDR3 nucleotides: TGCGCCAGCAGCCAAGAAAGGTATGGCTACACCTTC. This translates into CASSQERYGYTF. The chain employs TRBV4-1 and TRBJ1-2; D gene unclear. Germline CDR1 is MGHRA and CDR2 is YSYEKL. The CDR3 loop spans 12 amino acids. The germline V and J ends were trimmed by 0 bases and 5 bases, with 4 bases remaining between them.

The chain couples TRBV3-1 (or the pseudogene TRBV3-2) to TRBJ1-6; D is unresolved. Germline CDR1 is LGHDT and CDR2 is YNNKEL (reference sequence). V was shortened by 2 bases and J by 8 bases, with 4 bases between the two germline ends. The length of the CDR3 is 12 residues. The DNA of the CDR3 is TGTGCCAGCAGCCAATTGGATTCACCCCTCCACTTT. Translation: CASSQLDSPLHF.

Only a few counts were recorded for this clone. The chain links TRBV28 to TRBJ1-2, with unresolved D. CDR1 MDHEN and CDR2 SYDVKM come from the germline V gene. The V end was cut by 4 bases, the J end by 5 bases, with 14 bases between. The CDR3 runs 14 residues. In DNA form, the CDR3 reads TGTGCCAGCAGTTCCCCCTCGTCCTCGTATGGCTACACCTTC. As protein: CASSSPSSSYGYTF.

The V and J genes are TRBV2 and TRBJ2-5; D may be TRBD1 or TRBD2 (7 bases each). Germline values: CDR1 SNHLY, CDR2 FYNNEI. The CDR3 consists of 17 residues. V was pared by 7 bases and J by 2 bases, with 23 bases between. As DNA, the CDR3 is TGTGCCAGCACCCGAGGGGGCGGGGGAATTAGGCAAGAGACCCAGTACTTC. Encoded protein: CASTRGGGGIRQETQYF.

The CDR3 DNA reads as TGTGCCAGCAGCTTCGGGGGAGTGAACAATGAGCAGTTCTTC. Protein: CASSFGGVNNEQFF. This chain joins TRBV5-6 and TRBJ2-1, with D possibly being TRBD2 (6 bases). The CDR3 runs to 14 residues. Germline V gene lookup returns CDR1 SGHDT and CDR2 YYEEEE. Trimming removed 2 bases at V and 5 bases at J, with 11 bases between.

V is TRBV2 and J is TRBJ1-2, with no clear D. Germline CDR1 is SNHLY and CDR2 is FYNNEI. This CDR3 is built from 15 residues. V lost 4 bases and J 0 bases, leaving 12 bases between the germline ends. CDR3 bases: TGTGCCAGCAGTGTTGCTCAGCGAGCTAACTATGGCTACACCTTC. This gives the protein CASSVAQRANYGYTF.

The rearrangement links TRBV11-2 to TRBJ2-7, with D hard to call. The germline V and J ends were trimmed by 1 base and 6 bases, with 10 bases remaining between them. The CDR3 covers 13 residues. Germline lookup yields CDR1 SGHAT and CDR2 FQNNGV. The CDR3 DNA reads as TGTGCCAGCAGCTTAGTCGGGTTGGGCGAGCAGTACTTC. It encodes CASSLVGLGEQYF.